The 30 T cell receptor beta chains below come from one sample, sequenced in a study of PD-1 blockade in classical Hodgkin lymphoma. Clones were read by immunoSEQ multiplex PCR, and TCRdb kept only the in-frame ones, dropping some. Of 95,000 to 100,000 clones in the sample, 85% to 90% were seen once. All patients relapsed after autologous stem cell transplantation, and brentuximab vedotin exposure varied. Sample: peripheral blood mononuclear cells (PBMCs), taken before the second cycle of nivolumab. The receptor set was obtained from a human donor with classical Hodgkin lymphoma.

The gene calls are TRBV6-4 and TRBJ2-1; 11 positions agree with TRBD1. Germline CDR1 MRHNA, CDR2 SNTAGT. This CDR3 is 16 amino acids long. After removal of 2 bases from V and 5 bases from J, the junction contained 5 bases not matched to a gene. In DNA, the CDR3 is TGTGCCAGCAGTGACCATGGGACAGGGGGAAACAATGAGCAGTTCTTC. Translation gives CASSDHGTGGNNEQFF.

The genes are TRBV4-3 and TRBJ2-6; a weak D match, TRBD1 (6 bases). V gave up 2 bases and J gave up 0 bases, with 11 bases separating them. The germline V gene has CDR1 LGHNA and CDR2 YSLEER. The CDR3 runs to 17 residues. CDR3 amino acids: CASSQWGQTSGANVLTF. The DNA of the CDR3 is TGCGCCAGCAGCCAATGGGGGCAGACCTCTGGGGCCAACGTCCTGACTTTC.

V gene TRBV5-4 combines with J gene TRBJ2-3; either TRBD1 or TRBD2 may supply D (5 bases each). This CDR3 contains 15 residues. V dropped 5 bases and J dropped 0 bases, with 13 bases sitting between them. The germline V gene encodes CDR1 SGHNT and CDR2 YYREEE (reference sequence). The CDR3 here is CASRSGTASTDTQYF. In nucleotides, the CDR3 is TGTGCCAGCAGGTCCGGGACGGCTAGCACAGATACGCAGTATTTT.

The CDR3 region has the DNA TGTGCCAGCACCTGGACGGCAGGGAGGAGTGAAAAACTGTTTTTT. It is translated as CASTWTAGRSEKLFF. The chain joins TRBV6-1 to TRBJ1-4; possibly TRBD1 for D (5 bases). Trimming removed 7 bases from V and 7 bases from J, with 19 bases in between. Germline assignment: CDR1 MNHNS and CDR2 SASEGT. CDR3 length: 15 amino acids.

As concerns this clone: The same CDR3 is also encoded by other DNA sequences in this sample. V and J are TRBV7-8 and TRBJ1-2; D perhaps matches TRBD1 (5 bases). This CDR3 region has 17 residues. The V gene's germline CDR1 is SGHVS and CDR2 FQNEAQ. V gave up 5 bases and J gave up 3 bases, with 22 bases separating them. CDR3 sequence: CASSPLSGAQPYYGYTF. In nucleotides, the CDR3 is TGTGCCAGCAGCCCGCTATCCGGGGCCCAGCCCTACTATGGCTACACCTTC. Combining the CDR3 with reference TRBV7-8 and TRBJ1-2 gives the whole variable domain GAGVSQSPRYKVAKRGQDVALRCDPISGHVSLFWYQQALGQGPEFLTYFQNEAQLDKSGLPSDRFFAERPEGSVSTLKIQRTQQEDSAVYLCASSPLSGAQPYYGYTFGSGTRLTVV.

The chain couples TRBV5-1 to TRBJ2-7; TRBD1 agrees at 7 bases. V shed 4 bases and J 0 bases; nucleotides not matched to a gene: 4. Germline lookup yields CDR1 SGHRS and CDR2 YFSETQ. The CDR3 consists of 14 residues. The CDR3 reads CASSHRDSSYEQYF. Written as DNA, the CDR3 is TGCGCCAGCAGCCACCGGGACAGCTCCTACGAGCAGTACTTC.

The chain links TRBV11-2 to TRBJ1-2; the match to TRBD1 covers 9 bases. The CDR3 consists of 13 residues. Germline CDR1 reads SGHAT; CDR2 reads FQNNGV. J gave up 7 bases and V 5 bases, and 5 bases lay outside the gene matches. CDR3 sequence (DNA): TGTGCCAGCAGCCCCCGGGACAGGGCTGGCTACACCTTC. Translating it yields CASSPRDRAGYTF.

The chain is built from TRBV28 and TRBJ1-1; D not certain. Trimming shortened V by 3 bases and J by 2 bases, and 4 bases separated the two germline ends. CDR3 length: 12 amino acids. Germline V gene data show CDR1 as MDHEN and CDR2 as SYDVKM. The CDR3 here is CASSLGNTEAFF. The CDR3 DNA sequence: TGTGCCAGCAGTTTGGGAAACACTGAAGCTTTCTTT.

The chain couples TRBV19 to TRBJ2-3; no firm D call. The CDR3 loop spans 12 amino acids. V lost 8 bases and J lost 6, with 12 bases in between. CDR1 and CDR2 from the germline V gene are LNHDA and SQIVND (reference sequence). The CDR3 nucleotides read TGTGCCAGTGGTTTTCAGTGGGATACGCAGTATTTT. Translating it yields CASGFQWDTQYF.

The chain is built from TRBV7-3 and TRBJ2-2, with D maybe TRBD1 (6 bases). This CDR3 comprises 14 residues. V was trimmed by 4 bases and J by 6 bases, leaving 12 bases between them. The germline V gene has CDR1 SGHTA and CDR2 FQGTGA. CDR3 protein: CASSSPQGAGELFF. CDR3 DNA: TGTGCCAGCAGCTCCCCACAGGGAGCCGGGGAGCTGTTTTTT.

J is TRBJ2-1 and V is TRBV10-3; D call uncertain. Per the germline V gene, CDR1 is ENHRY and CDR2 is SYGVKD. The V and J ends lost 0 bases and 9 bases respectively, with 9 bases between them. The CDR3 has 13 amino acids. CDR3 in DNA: TGTGCCATCAGTGAGTCGAATTTTCTTGAGCAGTTCTTC. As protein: CAISESNFLEQFF.

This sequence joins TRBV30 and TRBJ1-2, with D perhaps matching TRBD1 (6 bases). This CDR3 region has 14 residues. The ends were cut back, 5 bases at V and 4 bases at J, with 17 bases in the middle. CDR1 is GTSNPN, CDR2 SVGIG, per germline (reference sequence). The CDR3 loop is CAWVVQGIGYGYTF. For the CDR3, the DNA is TGTGCCTGGGTGGTACAGGGAATAGGCTATGGCTACACCTTC.

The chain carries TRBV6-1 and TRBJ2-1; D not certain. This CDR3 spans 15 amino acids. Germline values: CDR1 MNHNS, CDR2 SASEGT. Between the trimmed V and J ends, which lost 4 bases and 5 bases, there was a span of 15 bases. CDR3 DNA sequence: TGTGCCAGCAGTGGAGGTAGTTGGAATAACAATGAGCAGTTCTTC. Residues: CASSGGSWNNNEQFF.

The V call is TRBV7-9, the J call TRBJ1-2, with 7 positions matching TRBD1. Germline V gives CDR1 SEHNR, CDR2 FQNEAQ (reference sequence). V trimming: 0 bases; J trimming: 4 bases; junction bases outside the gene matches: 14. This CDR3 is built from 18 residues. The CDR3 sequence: CASSLALRDSLFSYGYTF. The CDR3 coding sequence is TGTGCCAGCAGCTTAGCGCTTCGGGACAGCCTATTCTCCTATGGCTACACCTTC.

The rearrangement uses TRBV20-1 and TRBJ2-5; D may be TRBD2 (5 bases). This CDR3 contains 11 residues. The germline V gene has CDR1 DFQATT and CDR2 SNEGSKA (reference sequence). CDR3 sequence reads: CRSDFQETQYF. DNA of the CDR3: TGCAGGTCGGACTTCCAAGAGACCCAGTACTTC.

The CDR3 here is CASSVGAGGTYGYTF. DNA for the CDR3: TGTGCCAGCAGCGTAGGAGCAGGGGGCACCTATGGCTACACCTTC. The V and J genes are TRBV9 and TRBJ1-2; TRBD1 matches at 8 bases. The CDR3 consists of 15 residues. V shed 0 bases and J 4 bases; nucleotides not matched to a gene: 5. Germline V gene sequence: CDR1 SGDLS, CDR2 YYNGEE. Together with reference TRBV9 and TRBJ1-2, the CDR3 gives the full variable domain: DSGVTQTPKHLITATGQRVTLRCSPRSGDLSVYWYQQSLDQGLQFLIQYYNGEERAKGNILERFSAQQFPDLHSELNLSSLELGDSALYFCASSVGAGGTYGYTFGSGTRLTVV.

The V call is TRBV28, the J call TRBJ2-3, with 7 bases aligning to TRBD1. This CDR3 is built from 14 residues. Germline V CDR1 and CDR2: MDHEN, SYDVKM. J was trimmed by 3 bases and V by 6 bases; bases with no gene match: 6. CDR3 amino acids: CASRTMTGTDTQYF. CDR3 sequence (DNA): TGTGCCAGCAGGACGATGACAGGGACAGATACGCAGTATTTT.

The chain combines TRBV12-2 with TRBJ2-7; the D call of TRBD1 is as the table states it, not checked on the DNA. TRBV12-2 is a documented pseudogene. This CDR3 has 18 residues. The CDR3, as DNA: TGTGCAAGTCGTTCAGGGGAAACCATAAACAGGAGCTCCTACGAGCAGTACTTC. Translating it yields CASRSGETINRSSYEQYF.

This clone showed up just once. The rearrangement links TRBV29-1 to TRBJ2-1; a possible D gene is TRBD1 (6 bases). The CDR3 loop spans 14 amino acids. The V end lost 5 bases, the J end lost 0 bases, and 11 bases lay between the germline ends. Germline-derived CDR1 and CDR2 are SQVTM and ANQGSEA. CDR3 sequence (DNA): TGCAGCGTTCTAAGGACAGACTCCTACAATGAGCAGTTCTTC. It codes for CSVLRTDSYNEQFF.

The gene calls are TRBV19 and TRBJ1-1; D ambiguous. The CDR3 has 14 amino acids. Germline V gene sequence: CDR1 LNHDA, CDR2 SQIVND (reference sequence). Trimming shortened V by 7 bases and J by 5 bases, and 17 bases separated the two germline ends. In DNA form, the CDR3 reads TGTGCCAGTATAGGGATGTGGAAAGGAACTGAAGCTTTCTTT. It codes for CASIGMWKGTEAFF.

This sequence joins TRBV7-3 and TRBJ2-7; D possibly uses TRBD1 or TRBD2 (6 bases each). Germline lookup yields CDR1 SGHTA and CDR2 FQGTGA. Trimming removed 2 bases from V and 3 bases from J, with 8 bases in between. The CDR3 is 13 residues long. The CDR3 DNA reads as TGTGCCAGCAGCTTAGGAGGGGGCTACGAGCAGTACTTC. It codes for CASSLGGGYEQYF.

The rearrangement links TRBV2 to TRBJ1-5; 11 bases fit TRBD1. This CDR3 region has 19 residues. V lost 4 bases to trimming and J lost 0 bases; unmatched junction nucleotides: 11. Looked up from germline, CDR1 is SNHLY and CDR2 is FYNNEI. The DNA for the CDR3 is TGTGCCAGCAGTGTTTTGGGGACAGGGGGATTTTATAGCAATCAGCCCCAGCATTTT. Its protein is CASSVLGTGGFYSNQPQHF.

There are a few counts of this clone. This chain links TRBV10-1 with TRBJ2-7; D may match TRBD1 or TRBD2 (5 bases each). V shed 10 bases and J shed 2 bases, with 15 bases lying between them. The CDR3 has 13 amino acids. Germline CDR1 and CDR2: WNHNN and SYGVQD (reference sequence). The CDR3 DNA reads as TGCGCCATTCCCGGGACCCAGCCCTACGAGCAGTACTTC. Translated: CAIPGTQPYEQYF.

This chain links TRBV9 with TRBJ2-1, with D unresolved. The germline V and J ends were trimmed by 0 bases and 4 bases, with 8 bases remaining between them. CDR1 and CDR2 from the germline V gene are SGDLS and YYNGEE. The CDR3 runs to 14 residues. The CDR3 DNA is TGTGCCAGCAGCGTAGCTCAATGGTACAATGAGCAGTTCTTC. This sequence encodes CASSVAQWYNEQFF.

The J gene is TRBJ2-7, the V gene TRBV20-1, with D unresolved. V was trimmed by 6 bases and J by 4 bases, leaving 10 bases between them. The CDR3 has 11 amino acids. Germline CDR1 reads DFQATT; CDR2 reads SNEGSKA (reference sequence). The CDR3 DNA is TGCAGTGCCGATCCTAGGTACGAGCAGTACTTC. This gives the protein CSADPRYEQYF.

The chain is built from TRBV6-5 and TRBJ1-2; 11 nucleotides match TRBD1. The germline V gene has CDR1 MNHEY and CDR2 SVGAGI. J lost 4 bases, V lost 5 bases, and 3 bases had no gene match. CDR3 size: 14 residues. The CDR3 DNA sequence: TGTGCCAGCAGTCGGGACAGGGGGTTCTATGGCTACACCTTC. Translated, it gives CASSRDRGFYGYTF.

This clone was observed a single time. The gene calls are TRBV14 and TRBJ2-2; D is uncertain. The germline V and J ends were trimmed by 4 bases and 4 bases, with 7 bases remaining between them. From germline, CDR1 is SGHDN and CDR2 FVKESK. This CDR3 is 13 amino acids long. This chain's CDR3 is CASSPDSTGELFF. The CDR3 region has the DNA TGTGCCAGCAGCCCCGACTCCACCGGGGAGCTGTTTTTT.

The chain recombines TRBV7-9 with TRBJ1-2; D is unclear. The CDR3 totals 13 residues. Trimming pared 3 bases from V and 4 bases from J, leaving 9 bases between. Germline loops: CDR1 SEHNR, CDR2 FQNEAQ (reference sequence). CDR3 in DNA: TGTGCCAGCAGCTTTACCAGCCTCTATGGCTACACCTTC. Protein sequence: CASSFTSLYGYTF.

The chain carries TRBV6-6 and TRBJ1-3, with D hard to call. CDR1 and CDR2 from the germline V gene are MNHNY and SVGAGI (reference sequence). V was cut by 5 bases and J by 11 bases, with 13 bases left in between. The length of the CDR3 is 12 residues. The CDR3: CASSLNPGPIYF. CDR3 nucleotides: TGTGCCAGCAGTCTTAACCCCGGGCCCATATATTTT.

The CDR3 protein is CASSVYRGTEAFF. CDR3 sequence (DNA): TGTGCCAGTAGTGTGTACAGGGGTACTGAAGCTTTCTTT. The chain uses TRBV19 and TRBJ1-1; 7 nucleotides match TRBD1. The CDR3 is made up of 13 amino acids. The germline V gene encodes CDR1 LNHDA and CDR2 SQIVND (reference sequence). With V trimmed by 5 bases and J by 5 bases, 5 bases remained unmatched.